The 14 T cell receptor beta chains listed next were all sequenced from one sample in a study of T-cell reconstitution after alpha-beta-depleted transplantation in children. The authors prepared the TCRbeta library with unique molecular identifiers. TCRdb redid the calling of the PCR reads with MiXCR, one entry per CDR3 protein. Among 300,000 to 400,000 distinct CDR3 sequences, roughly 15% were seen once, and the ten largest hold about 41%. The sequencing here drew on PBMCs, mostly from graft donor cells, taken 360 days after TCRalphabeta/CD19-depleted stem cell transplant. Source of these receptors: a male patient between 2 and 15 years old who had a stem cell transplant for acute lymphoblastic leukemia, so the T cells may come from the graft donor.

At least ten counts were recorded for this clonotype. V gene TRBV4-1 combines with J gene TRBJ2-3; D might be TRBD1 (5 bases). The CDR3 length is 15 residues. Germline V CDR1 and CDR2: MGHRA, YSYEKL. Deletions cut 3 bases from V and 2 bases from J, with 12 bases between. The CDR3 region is CASSHRVSLTDTQYF. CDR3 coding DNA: TGCGCCAGCAGCCACAGGGTTAGCCTCACAGATACGCAGTATTTT.

CDR3 residues: CASSPGLLHSYEQYF. CDR3 nucleotides: TGTGCCAGCAGTCCGGGACTATTACACTCCTACGAGCAGTACTTC. The chain recombines TRBV27 with TRBJ2-7, with 7 positions matching TRBD2. This CDR3 has 15 residues. With 5 bases clipped from V and 0 bases from J, the junction kept 7 bases outside the gene matches. Germline V gene data show CDR1 as MNHEY and CDR2 as SMNVEV (reference sequence).

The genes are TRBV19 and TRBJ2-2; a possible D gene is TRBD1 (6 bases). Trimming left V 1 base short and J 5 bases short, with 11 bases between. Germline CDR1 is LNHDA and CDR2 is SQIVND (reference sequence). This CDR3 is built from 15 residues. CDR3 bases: TGTGCCAGTAGTATAGGTTCCCAGGGGACCGGGGAGCTGTTTTTT. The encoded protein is CASSIGSQGTGELFF.

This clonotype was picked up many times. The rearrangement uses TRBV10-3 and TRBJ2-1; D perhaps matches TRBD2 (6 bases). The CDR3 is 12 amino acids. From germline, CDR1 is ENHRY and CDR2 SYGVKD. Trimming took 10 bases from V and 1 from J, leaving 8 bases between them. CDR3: CASRESYNEQFF. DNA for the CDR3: TGTGCCAGCCGGGAGTCCTACAATGAGCAGTTCTTC.

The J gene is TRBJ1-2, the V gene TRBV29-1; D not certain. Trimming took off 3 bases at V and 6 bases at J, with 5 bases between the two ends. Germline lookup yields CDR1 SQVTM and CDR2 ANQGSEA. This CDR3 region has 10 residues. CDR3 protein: CSVERDGYTF. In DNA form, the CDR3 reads TGCAGCGTTGAGAGGGATGGCTACACCTTC.

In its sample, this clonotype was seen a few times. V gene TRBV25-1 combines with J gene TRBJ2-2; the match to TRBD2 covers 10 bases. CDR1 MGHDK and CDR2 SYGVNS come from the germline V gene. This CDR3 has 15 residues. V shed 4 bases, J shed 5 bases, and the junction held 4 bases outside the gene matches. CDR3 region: CASSVSSGRTGELFF. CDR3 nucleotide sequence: TGTGCCAGCAGTGTGAGTAGCGGGAGGACCGGGGAGCTGTTTTTT.

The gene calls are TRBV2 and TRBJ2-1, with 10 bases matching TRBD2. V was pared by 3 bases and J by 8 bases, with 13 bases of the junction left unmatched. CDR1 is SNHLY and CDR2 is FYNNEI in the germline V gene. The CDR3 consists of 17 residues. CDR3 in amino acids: CASSEWGALAGKYEQFF. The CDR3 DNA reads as TGTGCCAGCAGTGAGTGGGGGGCACTAGCGGGAAAGTATGAGCAGTTCTTC.

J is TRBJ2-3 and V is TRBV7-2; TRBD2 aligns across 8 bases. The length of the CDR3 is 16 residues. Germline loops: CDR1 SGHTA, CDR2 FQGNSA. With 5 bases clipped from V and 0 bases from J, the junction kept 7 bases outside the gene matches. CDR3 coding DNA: TGTGCCAGCAGCCGTAGCGGGGTAGCTAGCACAGATACGCAGTATTTT. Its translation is CASSRSGVASTDTQYF.

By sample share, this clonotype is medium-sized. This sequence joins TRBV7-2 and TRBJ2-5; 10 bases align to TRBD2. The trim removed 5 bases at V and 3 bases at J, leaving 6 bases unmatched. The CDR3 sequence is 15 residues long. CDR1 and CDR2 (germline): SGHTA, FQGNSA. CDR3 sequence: CASSAWTSGKETQYF. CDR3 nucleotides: TGTGCCAGCAGCGCCTGGACTAGCGGAAAAGAGACCCAGTACTTC.

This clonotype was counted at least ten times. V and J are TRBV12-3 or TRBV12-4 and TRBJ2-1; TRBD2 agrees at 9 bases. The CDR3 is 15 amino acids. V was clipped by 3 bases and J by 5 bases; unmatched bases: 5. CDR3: CASSFRGTSNNEQFF. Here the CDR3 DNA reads TGTGCCAGCAGTTTTAGGGGGACTAGCAACAATGAGCAGTTCTTC.

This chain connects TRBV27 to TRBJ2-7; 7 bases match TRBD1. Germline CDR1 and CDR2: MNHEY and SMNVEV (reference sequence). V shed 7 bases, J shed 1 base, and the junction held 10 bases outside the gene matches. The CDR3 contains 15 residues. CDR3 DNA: TGTGCCAGCACCGCCTTGGCAGGGGGTTCCTACGAGCAGTACTTC. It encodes CASTALAGGSYEQYF.

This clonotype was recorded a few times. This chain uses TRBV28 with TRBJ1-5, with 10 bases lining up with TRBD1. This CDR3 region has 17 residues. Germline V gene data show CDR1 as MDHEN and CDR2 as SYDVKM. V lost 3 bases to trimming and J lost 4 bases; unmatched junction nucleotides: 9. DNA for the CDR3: TGTGCCAGCAGTTTTCCGGGGACAGGGGTCCCAAATCAGCCCCAGCATTTT. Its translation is CASSFPGTGVPNQPQHF.

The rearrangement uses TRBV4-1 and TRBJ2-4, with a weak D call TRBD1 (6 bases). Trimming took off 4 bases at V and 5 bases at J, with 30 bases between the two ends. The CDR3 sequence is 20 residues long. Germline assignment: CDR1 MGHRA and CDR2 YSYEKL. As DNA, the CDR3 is TGCGCCAGCAGCCCTCTGAAGCCGTATCCGACGGACAGCATACAAAACATTCAGTACTTC. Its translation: CASSPLKPYPTDSIQNIQYF.

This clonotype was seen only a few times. The CDR3 is CASSQISGNTDTQYF. Here the CDR3 DNA reads TGCGCCAGCAGCCAGATAAGCGGGAACACAGATACGCAGTATTTT. The J gene is TRBJ2-3, the V gene TRBV4-3; 7 bases are a match to TRBD2. V dropped 3 bases and J dropped 2; count of bases not matched to a gene: 5. The germline V gene has CDR1 LGHNA and CDR2 YSLEER. The CDR3 totals 15 residues.